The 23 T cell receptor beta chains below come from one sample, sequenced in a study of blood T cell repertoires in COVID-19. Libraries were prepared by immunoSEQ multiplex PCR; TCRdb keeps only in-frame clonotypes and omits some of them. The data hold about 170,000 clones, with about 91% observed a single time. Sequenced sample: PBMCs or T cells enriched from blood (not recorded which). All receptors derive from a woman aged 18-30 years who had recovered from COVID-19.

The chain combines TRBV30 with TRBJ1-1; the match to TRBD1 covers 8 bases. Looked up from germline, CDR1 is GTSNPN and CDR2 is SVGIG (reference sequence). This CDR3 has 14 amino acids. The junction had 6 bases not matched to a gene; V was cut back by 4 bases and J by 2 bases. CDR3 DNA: TGTGCCTGGAACCAGGGGGCGCGTAACACTGAAGCTTTCTTT. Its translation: CAWNQGARNTEAFF.

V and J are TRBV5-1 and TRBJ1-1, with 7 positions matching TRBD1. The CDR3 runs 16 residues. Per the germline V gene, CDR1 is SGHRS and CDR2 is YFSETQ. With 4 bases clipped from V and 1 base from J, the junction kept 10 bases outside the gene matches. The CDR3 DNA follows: TGCGCCAGCAGCGAGGACCCGGGACAGACGAACACTGAAGCTTTCTTT. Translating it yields CASSEDPGQTNTEAFF. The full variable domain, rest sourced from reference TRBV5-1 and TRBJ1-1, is KAGVTQTPRYLIKTRGQQVTLSCSPISGHRSVSWYQQTPGQGLQFLFEYFSETQRNKGNFPGRFSGRQFSNSRSEMNVSTLELGDSALYLCASSEDPGQTNTEAFFGQGTRLTVV.

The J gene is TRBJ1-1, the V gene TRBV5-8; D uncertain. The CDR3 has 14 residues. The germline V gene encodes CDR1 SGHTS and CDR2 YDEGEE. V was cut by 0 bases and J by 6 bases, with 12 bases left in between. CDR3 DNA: TGTGCCAGCAGCTTGGGGGAGATTGTACCTGAAGCTTTCTTT. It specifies CASSLGEIVPEAFF.

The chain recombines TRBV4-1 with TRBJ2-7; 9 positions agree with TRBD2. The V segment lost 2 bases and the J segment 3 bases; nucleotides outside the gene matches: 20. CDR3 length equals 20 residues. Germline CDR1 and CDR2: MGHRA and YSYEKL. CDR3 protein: CASSQHHTGDGTSFLYEQYF. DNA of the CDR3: TGCGCCAGCAGCCAACACCACACAGGGGACGGGACTAGCTTTCTCTACGAGCAGTACTTC.

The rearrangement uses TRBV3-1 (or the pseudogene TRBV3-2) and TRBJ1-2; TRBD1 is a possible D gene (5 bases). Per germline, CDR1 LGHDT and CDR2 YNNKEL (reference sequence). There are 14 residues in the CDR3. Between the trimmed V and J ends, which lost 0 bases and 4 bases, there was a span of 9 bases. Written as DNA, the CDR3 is TGTGCCAGCAGCCAAGAAGTCCAGGGCTATGGCTACACCTTC. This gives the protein CASSQEVQGYGYTF.

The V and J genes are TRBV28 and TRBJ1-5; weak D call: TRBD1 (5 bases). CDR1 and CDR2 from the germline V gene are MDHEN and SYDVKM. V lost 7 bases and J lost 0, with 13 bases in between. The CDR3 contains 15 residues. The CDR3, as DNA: TGTGCCAGCAAGGGAGGGACCTATAGCAATCAGCCCCAGCATTTT. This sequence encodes CASKGGTYSNQPQHF.

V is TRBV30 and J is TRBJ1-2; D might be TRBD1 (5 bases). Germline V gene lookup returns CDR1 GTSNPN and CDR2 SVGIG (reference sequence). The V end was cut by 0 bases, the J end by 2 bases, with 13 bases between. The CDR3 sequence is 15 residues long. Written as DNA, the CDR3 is TGTGCCTGGAGTGTGGGCAGGGCGAACAACTATGGCTACACCTTC. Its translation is CAWSVGRANNYGYTF.

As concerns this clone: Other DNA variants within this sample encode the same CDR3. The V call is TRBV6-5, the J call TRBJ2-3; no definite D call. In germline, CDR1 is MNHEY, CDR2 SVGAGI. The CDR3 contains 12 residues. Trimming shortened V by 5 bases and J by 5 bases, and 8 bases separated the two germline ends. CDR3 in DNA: TGTGCCAGCAGTCTTAGAGGAGATACGCAGTATTTT. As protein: CASSLRGDTQYF.

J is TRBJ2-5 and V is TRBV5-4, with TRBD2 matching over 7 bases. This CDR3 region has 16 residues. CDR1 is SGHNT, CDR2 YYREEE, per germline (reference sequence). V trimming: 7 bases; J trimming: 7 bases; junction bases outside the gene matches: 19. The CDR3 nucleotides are TGTGCCAGCGGGGTGGGAGGGAGCAATAGGTTGGGGACCCAGTACTTC. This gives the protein CASGVGGSNRLGTQYF.

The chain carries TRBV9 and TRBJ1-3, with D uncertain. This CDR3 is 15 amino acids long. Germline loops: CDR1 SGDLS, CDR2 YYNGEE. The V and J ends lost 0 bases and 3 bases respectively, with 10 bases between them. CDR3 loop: CASSVGEAGGNTIYF. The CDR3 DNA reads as TGTGCCAGCAGCGTAGGTGAGGCCGGTGGAAACACCATATATTTT.

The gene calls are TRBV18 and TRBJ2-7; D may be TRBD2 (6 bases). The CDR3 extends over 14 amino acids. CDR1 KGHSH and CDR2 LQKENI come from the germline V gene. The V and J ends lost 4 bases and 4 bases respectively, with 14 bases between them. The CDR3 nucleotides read TGTGCCAGCTCACGAAAGGAGGGCTTATACGAGCAGTACTTC. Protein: CASSRKEGLYEQYF.

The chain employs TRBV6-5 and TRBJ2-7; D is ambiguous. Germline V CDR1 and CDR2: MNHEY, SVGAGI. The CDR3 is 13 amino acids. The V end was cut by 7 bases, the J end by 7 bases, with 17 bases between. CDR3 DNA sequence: TGTGCCAGCATCACAGACCTCCTCGGAGAGCAGTACTTC. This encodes CASITDLLGEQYF.

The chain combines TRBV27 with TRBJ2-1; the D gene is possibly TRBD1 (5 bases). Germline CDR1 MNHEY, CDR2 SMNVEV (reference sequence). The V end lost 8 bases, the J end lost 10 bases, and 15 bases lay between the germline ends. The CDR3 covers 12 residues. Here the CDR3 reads CASGGQGKEQFF. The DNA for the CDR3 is TGTGCCAGCGGCGGTCAGGGCAAAGAGCAGTTCTTC.

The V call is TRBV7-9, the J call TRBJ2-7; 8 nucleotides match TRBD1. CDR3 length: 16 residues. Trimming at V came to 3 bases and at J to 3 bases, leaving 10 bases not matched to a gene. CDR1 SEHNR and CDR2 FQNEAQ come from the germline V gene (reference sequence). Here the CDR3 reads CASSFSGLQGVYEQYF. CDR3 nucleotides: TGTGCCAGCAGCTTTTCCGGCCTACAGGGGGTCTACGAGCAGTACTTC.

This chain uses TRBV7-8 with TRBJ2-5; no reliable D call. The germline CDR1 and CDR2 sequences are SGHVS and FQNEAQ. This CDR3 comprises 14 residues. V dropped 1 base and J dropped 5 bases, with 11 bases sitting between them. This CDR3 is CASSLVETGETQYF. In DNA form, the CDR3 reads TGTGCCAGCAGCTTAGTCGAGACTGGGGAGACCCAGTACTTC.

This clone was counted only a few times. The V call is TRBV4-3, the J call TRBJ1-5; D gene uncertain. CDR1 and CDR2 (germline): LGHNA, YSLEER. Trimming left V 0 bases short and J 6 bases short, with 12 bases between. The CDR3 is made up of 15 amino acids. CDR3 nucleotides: TGCGCCAGCAGCCAAGATTTGATGAGCGGTCAGCCCCAGCATTTT. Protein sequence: CASSQDLMSGQPQHF.

CDR3 coding DNA: TGTGCCAGCAGTCAAGGGACTAGCGGGATTAATGAGCAGTTCTTC. Translating gives CASSQGTSGINEQFF. The chain is built from TRBV27 and TRBJ2-1; 13 bases are a match to TRBD2. Germline CDR1 is MNHEY and CDR2 is SMNVEV (reference sequence). V lost 5 bases, J lost 7 bases, and 5 bases stayed unmatched. The CDR3 sequence is 15 residues long.

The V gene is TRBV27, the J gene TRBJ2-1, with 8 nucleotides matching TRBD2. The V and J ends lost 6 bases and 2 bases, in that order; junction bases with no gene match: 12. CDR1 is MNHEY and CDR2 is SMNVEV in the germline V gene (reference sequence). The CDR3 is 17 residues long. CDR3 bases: TGTGCCAGCAGAGACCCCTCCCTAGCGGGTGCCTACAATGAGCAGTTCTTC. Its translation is CASRDPSLAGAYNEQFF.

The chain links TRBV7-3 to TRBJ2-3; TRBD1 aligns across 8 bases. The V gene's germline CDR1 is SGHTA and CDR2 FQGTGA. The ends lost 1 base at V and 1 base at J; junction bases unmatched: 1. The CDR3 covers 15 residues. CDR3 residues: CASSLRGQGTDTQYF. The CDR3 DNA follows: TGTGCCAGCAGCTTAAGGGGACAGGGCACAGATACGCAGTATTTT.

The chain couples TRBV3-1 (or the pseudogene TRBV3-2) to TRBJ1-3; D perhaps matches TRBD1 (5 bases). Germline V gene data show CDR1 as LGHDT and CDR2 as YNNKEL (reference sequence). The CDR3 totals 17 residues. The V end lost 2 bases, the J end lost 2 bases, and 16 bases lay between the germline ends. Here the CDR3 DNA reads TGTGCCAGCAGCCAAAAAATTGAGGAGGGGACTGGAAACACCATATATTTT. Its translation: CASSQKIEEGTGNTIYF.

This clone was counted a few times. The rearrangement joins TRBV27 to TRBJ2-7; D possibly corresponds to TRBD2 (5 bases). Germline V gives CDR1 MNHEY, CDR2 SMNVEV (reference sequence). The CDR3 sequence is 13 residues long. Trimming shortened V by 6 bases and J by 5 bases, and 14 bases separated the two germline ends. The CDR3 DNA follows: TGTGCCAGCAGACTCTCCGGGAAACACGAGCAGTACTTC. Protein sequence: CASRLSGKHEQYF.

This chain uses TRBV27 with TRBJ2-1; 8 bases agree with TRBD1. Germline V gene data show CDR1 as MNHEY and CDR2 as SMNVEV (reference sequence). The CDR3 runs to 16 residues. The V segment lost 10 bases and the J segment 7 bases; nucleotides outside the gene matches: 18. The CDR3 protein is CATRERAGGAWNEQFF. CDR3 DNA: TGTGCCACCCGGGAAAGGGCAGGGGGCGCTTGGAATGAGCAGTTCTTC.

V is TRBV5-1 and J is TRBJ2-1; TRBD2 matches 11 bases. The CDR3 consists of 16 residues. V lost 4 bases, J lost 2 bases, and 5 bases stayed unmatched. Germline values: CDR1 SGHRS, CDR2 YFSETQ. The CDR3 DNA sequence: TGCGCCAGCAGCCCCAAGGGACTAGCGGCCTACAATGAGCAGTTCTTC. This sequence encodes CASSPKGLAAYNEQFF.